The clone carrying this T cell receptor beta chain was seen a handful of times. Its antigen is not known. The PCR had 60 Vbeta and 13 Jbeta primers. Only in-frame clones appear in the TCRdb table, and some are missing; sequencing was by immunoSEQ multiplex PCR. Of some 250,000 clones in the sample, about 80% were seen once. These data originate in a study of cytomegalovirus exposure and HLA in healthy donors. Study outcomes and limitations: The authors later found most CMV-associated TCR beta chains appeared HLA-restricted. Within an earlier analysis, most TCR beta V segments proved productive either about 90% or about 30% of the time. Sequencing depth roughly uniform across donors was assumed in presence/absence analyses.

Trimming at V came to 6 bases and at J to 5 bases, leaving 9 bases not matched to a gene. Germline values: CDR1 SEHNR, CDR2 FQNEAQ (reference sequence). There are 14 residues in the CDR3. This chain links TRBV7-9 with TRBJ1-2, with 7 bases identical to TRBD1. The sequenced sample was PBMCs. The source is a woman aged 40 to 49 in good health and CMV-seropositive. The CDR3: CASRPTGVTYGYTF. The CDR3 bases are TGTGCCAGCAGGCCAACAGGGGTAACTTATGGCTACACCTTC.